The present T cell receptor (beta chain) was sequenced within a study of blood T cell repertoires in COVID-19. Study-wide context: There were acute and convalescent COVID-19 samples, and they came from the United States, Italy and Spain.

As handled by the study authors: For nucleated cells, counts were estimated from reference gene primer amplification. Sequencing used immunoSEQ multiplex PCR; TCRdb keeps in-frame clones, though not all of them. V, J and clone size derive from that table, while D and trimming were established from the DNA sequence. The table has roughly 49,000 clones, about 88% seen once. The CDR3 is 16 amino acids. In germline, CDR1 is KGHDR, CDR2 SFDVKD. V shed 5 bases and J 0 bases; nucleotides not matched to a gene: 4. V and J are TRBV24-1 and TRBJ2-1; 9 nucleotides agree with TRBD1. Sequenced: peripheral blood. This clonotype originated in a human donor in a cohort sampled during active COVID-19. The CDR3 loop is CATSVTQGASYNEQFF. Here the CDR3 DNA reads TGTGCCACCAGTGTTACACAGGGGGCCTCCTACAATGAGCAGTTCTTC.